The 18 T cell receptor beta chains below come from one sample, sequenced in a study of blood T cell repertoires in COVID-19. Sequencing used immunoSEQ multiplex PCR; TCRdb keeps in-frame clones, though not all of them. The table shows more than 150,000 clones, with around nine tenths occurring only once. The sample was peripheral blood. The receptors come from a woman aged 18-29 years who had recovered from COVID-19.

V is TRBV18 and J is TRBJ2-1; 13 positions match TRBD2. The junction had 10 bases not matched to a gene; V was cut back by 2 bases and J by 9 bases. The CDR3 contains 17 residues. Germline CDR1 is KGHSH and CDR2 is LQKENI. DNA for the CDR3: TGTGCCAGCTCACCAGAGCGTCATAGACTAGCGGGAGGTGAGCAGTTCTTC. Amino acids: CASSPERHRLAGGEQFF. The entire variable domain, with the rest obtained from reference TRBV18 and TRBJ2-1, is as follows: NAGVMQNPRHLVRRRGQEARLRCSPMKGHSHVYWYRQLPEEGLKFMVYLQKENIIDESGMPKERFSAEFPKEGPSILRIQQVVRGDSAAYFCASSPERHRLAGGEQFFGPGTRLTVL.

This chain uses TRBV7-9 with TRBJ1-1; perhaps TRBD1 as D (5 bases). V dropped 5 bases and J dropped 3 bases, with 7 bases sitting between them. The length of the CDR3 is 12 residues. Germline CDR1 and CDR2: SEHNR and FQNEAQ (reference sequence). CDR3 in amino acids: CASSQGDTEAFF. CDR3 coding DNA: TGTGCCAGCAGCCAAGGGGACACTGAAGCTTTCTTT.

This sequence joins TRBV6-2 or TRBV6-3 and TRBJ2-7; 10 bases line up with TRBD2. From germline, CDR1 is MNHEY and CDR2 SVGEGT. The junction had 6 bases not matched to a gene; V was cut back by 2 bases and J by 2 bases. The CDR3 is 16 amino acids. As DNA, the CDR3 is TGTGCCAGCAGTTACGAAGCGGGGGGGCTGGCCTACGAGCAGTACTTC. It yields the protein CASSYEAGGLAYEQYF.

For the CDR3, the DNA is TGTGCCAGCAGCCAAGGCAGGGTGAAGGGCTACACCTTC. As protein: CASSQGRVKGYTF. The chain has TRBV3-1 (or the pseudogene TRBV3-2) and TRBJ1-2; a possible D gene is TRBD1 (5 bases). V lost 1 base, J lost 8 bases, and 11 bases lay in between. CDR1 is LGHDT and CDR2 is YNNKEL in the germline V gene (reference sequence). The CDR3 runs 13 residues.

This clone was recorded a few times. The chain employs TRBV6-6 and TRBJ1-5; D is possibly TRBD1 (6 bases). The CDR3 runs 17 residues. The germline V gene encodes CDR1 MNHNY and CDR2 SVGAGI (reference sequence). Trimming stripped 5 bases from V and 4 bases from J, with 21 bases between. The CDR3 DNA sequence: TGTGCCAGCAGTCTCCGAATGCGGGGGCGTGGAAATCAGCCCCAGCATTTT. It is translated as CASSLRMRGRGNQPQHF.

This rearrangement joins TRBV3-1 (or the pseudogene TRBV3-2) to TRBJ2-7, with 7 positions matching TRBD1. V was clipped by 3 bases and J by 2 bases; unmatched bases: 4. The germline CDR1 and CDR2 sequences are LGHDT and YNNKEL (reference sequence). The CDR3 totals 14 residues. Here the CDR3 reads CASSQDRTTYEQYF. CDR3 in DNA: TGTGCCAGCAGCCAGGACAGGACCACCTACGAGCAGTACTTC.

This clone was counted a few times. This CDR3 reads CASSLGQGVNTIYF. CDR3 DNA sequence: TGTGCCAGCAGCTTGGGGCAGGGCGTAAACACCATATATTTT. J is TRBJ1-3 and V is TRBV5-6, with a tentative D call TRBD1 (5 bases). V was shortened by 0 bases and J by 6 bases, with 10 bases between the two germline ends. The CDR3 consists of 14 residues. Germline V gene lookup returns CDR1 SGHDT and CDR2 YYEEEE.

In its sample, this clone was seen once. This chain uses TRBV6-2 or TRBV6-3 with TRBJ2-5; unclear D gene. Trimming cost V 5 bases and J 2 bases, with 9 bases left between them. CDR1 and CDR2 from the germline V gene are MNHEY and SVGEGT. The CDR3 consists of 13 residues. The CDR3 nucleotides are TGTGCCAGCAGTCCGACACCACAAGAGACCCAGTACTTC. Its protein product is CASSPTPQETQYF.

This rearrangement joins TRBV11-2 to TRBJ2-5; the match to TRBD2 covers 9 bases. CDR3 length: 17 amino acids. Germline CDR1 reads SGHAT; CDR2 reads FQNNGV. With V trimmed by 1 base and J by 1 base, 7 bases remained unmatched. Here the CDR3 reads CASSLVLAGGTQETQYF. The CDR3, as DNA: TGTGCCAGCAGCTTAGTCCTTGCGGGGGGGACCCAAGAGACCCAGTACTTC.

The CDR3 DNA reads TGTGCCAGCAGCCCGCCGACGGGACTAGCGGGCGGTCGCACCGGGGAGCTGTTTTTT. This codes for CASSPPTGLAGGRTGELFF. The V call is TRBV9, the J call TRBJ2-2, with 12 positions matching TRBD2. CDR3 length: 19 residues. Germline V gene data show CDR1 as SGDLS and CDR2 as YYNGEE. V gave up 4 bases and J gave up 4 bases; unmatched junction bases: 14.

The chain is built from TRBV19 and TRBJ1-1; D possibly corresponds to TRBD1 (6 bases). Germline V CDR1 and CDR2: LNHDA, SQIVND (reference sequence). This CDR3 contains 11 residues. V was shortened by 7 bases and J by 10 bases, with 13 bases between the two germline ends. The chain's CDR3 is CASNSFRGAFF. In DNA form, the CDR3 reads TGTGCCAGTAACTCTTTCAGGGGAGCTTTCTTT.

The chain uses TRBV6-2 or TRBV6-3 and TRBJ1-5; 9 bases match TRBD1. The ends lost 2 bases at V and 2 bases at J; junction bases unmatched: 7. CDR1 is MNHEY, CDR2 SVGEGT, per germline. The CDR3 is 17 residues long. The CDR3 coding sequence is TGTGCCAGCAGTTACGGGACAGGGCATTTGGGCAATCAGCCCCAGCATTTT. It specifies CASSYGTGHLGNQPQHF.

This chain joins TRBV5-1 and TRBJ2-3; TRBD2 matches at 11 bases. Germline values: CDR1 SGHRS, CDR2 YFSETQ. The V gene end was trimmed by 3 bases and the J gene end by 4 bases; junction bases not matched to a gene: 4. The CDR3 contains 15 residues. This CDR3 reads CASSYPSGGPDTQYF. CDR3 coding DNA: TGCGCCAGCAGCTATCCTAGCGGGGGGCCAGATACGCAGTATTTT.

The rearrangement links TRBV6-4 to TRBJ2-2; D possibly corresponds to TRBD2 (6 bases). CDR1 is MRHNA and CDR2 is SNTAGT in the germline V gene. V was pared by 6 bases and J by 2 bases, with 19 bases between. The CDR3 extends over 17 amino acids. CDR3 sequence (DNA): TGTGCCAGCAGCGCCAATGGGGAGGCTAGCAACACCGGGGAGCTGTTTTTT. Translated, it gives CASSANGEASNTGELFF.

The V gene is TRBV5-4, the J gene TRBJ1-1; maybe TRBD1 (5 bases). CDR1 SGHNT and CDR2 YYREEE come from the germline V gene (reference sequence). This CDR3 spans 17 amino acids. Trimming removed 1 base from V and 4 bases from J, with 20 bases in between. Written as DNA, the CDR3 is TGTGCCAGCAGCTTGTTCGCAGGGCCCGGTGTGGGCACTGAAGCTTTCTTT. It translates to CASSLFAGPGVGTEAFF. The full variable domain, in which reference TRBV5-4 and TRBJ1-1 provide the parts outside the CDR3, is ETGVTQSPTHLIKTRGQQVTLRCSSQSGHNTVSWYQQALGQGPQFIFQYYREEENGRGNFPPRFSGLQFPNYSSELNVNALELDDSALYLCASSLFAGPGVGTEAFFGQGTRLTVV.

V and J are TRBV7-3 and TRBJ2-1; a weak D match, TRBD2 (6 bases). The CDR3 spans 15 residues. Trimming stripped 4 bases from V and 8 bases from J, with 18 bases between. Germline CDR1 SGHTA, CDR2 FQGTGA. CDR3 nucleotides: TGTGCCAGCAGCTATGGGCTAGGAGGGACCGATGAGCAGTTCTTC. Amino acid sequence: CASSYGLGGTDEQFF.

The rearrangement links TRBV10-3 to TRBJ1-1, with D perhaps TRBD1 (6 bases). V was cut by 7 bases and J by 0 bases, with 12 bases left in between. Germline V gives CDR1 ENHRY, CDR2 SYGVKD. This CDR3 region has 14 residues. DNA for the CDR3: TGTGCCATCACCCGGACAGTCATGAACACTGAAGCTTTCTTT. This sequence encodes CAITRTVMNTEAFF.

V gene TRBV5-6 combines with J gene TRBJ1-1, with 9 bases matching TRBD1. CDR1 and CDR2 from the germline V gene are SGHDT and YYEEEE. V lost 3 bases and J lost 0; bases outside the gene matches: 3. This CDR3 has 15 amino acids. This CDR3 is CASSWGTGMNTEAFF. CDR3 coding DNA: TGTGCCAGCAGCTGGGGGACAGGGATGAACACTGAAGCTTTCTTT.